This T cell receptor beta chain was captured by sequencing in a study of T cell changes during pregnancy in multiple sclerosis. The protocol was immunoSEQ multiplex PCR, while the TCRdb copy is restricted to in-frame clones and leaves out a portion. The sample holds 69,000 or so clones, roughly 90% seen once. The CDR3 covers 13 residues. The germline V gene has CDR1 KGHSH and CDR2 LQKENI. V gene TRBV18 combines with J gene TRBJ2-5; 8 bases match TRBD1. The J call is doubtful: the DNA matches TRBJ2-7 better. This material consisted of CD4+ T cells from peripheral blood mononuclear cells, taken in the third trimester of pregnancy. This TCR came from a female donor in good health, enrolled as a control in a pregnancy study. Here the CDR3 DNA reads TGTGCCAGCTCACTAGGACAGGGCTACGAGCAGTACTTC. Protein product: CASSLGQGYEQYF.